Listed below are T cell receptor beta chains from one sample, sequenced in a study of blood T cell repertoires in COVID-19. Clones were sequenced by immunoSEQ multiplex PCR, and TCRdb holds only the in-frame ones, with some missing. The data show more than 200,000 clones, around nine tenths seen once. Sequencing used peripheral blood. The receptors derive from a man in his forties or fifties with acute or convalescent COVID-19. CDR3s include the opening cysteine and the closing phenylalanine or tryptophan. D genes are given only for firm matches. Clone size is not always given. Where it is, it says once, few, many or a class for expanded clones.

D	V	size	J	CDR3	DNA
TRBD1	TRBV29-1	NA	TRBJ2-7	CSVEDGGTGGYEQYF	TGCAGCGTTGAAGATGGGGGGACAGGGGGATACGAGCAGTACTTC
TRBD2	TRBV30	NA	TRBJ2-7	CAWSVGLAGGISYEQYF	TGTGCCTGGAGCGTGGGACTAGCGGGAGGGATCTCCTACGAGCAGTACTTC
NA	TRBV5-8	few	TRBJ2-2	CARGSGQLYTGELFF	TGTGCCAGGGGGAGCGGGCAACTGTACACCGGGGAGCTGTTTTTT
NA	TRBV6-5	NA	TRBJ1-2	CASSYPGRGYTF	TGTGCCAGCAGTTACCCAGGGCGTGGCTACACCTTC
TRBD2	TRBV9	NA	TRBJ2-2	CASSVGSLAANTGELFF	TGTGCCAGCAGCGTAGGGTCCCTAGCGGCGAACACCGGGGAGCTGTTTTTT
TRBD1	TRBV30	NA	TRBJ2-7	CAWRVGQNYEQYF	TGTGCCTGGAGGGTGGGACAGAACTACGAGCAGTACTTC
TRBD1	TRBV4-1	NA	TRBJ2-7	CASSQSRDSFIYEQYF	TGCGCCAGCAGCCAGTCTAGGGACAGTTTCATATACGAGCAGTACTTC
NA	TRBV7-6	NA	TRBJ2-2	CASSMTVTGELFF	TGTGCCAGCAGCATGACAGTTACCGGGGAGCTGTTTTTT
TRBD2	TRBV4-2	NA	TRBJ2-3	CASSPTSGGADTQYF	TGTGCCAGCAGCCCGACTAGCGGGGGGGCGGATACGCAGTATTTT
TRBD1	TRBV5-1	once	TRBJ1-1	CASSFMPGGTEAFF	TGCGCCAGCAGCTTTATGCCAGGGGGCACTGAAGCTTTCTTT
NA	TRBV14	NA	TRBJ2-5	CASSLQETQYF	TGTGCCAGCAGCCTACAAGAGACCCAGTACTTC
TRBD1	TRBV11-3	once	TRBJ1-1	CASSPGGLRDTEAFF	TGTGCCAGCAGCCCAGGGGGGCTACGGGACACTGAAGCTTTCTTT
NA	TRBV5-8	NA	TRBJ2-2	CASSSAGPNTGELFF	TGTGCCAGCAGCTCGGCGGGGCCGAACACCGGGGAGCTGTTTTTT
TRBD1	TRBV9	NA	TRBJ2-6	CASSVEGQTVWANVLTF	TGTGCCAGCAGCGTAGAGGGACAGACCGTCTGGGCCAACGTCCTGACTTTC
NA	TRBV7-2	NA	TRBJ1-1	CASSFSGAGGRPEAFF	TGTGCCAGCAGCTTTTCGGGAGCGGGGGGCAGGCCTGAAGCTTTCTTT
TRBD1	TRBV18	NA	TRBJ1-6	CASSPGQGRLNSPLHF	TGTGCCAGCTCACCGGGACAGGGCAGACTCAATTCACCCCTCCACTTT
TRBD1	TRBV19	NA	TRBJ2-5	CASSIVFGTGYETQYF	TGTGCCAGTAGTATAGTTTTTGGGACAGGGTATGAGACCCAGTACTTC
NA	TRBV5-1	NA	TRBJ2-3	CASSQGDRSTDTQYF	TGCGCCAGCAGCCAAGGAGACAGATCCACAGATACGCAGTATTTT
NA	TRBV4-2	few	TRBJ1-2	CASSQDLGSRGGGYTF	TGTGCCAGCAGCCAAGATCTTGGGTCTAGGGGAGGCGGCTACACCTTC
NA	TRBV12-3/TRBV12-4	NA	TRBJ1-1	CASSFGGEAFF	TGTGCCAGCAGTTTCGGCGGTGAAGCTTTCTTT
TRBD2	TRBV7-2	NA	TRBJ2-7	CASSLGLAAYEQYF	TGTGCCAGCAGCTTGGGGCTAGCGGCCTACGAGCAGTACTTC
NA	TRBV19	NA	TRBJ1-5	CASSPGTPSNQPQHF	TGTGCCAGTAGTCCTGGGACACCTAGCAATCAGCCCCAGCATTTT